This is a list of T cell receptor beta chains from one sample in a study of blood T cells in healthy people across ages. TCRdb ran MiXCR on the 5' RACE reads and lists one entry per CDR3 protein. The sample contains approximately 1,000,000 distinct CDR3 sequences, 45% of which appear only once. Sequenced input: blood. Source of these receptors: a woman in her sixties or seventies in good health. CDR3s include the opening cysteine and the closing phenylalanine or tryptophan. A D gene is named only where the DNA matches it firmly. Some rows mark clone size as missing; the rest say once, few, many or name a class of expanded clone.

>TRBV20-1|-|TRBD2|TRBJ2-1|16
CSARRTSGRPYNEQFF
TGCAGTGCTAGAAGGACTAGCGGGAGGCCCTACAATGAGCAGTTCTTC
>TRBV5-1|many|-|TRBJ2-7|13
CASSREYGYEQYF
TGCGCCAGCAGCCGGGAATACGGGTACGAGCAGTACTTC
>TRBV20-1|-|TRBD2|TRBJ2-7|16
CSARELGPAGTYEQYF
TGCAGTGCTAGAGAACTCGGACCAGCGGGAACCTACGAGCAGTACTTC
>TRBV2|-|TRBD1|TRBJ1-2|14
CASRSTGTGDGYTF
TGTGCCAGCAGGAGCACCGGGACAGGTGATGGCTACACCTTC
>TRBV9|-|TRBD2|TRBJ2-1|17
CASSVASGRAVKIEQFF
TGTGCCAGCAGCGTAGCTAGCGGGAGGGCCGTAAAAATTGAGCAGTTCTTC
>TRBV30|-|-|TRBJ2-3|13
CAWSRTTVDTQYF
TGTGCCTGGAGTCGGACGACGGTGGATACGCAGTATTTT
>TRBV27|-|-|TRBJ2-1|15
CAISQDGNSYNEQFF
TGTGCCATATCACAGGATGGAAACTCCTACAATGAGCAGTTCTTC
>TRBV9|-|TRBD1|TRBJ1-2|13
CASSVEGASGYTF
TGTGCCAGCAGCGTAGAGGGGGCCAGTGGCTACACCTTC
>TRBV5-1|few|TRBD2|TRBJ2-7|14
CASSLDLAGNEQYF
TGCGCCAGCAGCTTAGATCTAGCGGGTAACGAGCAGTACTTC
>TRBV7-2|-|-|TRBJ2-1|15
CASSPMRGSYNEQFF
TGTGCCAGCAGCCCCATGCGAGGCTCCTACAATGAGCAGTTCTTC
>TRBV7-8|-|-|TRBJ2-3|15
CASSLTGDPTDTQYF
TGTGCCAGCAGCTTGACTGGGGATCCCACAGATACGCAGTATTTT
>TRBV29-1|-|-|TRBJ1-2|15
CSVEEGSGRVYGYTF
TGCAGCGTTGAAGAGGGTTCAGGGAGGGTCTATGGCTACACCTTC
>TRBV5-6|-|TRBD1|TRBJ2-1|15
CASSSTGEARGEQFF
TGTGCCAGCAGCTCAACAGGGGAAGCTCGCGGTGAGCAGTTCTTC
>TRBV28|few|TRBD1|TRBJ2-7|13
CASSFSRQGKEYF
TGTGCCAGCAGTTTTTCCCGACAGGGGAAGGAGTACTTC
>TRBV4-1|few|-|TRBJ2-3|18
CASSPRAGTTFRTDTQYF
TGCGCCAGCAGCCCTCGGGCCGGGACCACCTTCCGCACAGATACGCAGTATTTT
>TRBV7-3|-|TRBD2|TRBJ2-1|17
CASSTTSGRGGNNEQFF
TGTGCCAGCAGCACGACTAGCGGGAGAGGGGGCAATAATGAGCAGTTCTTC
>TRBV28|-|TRBD2|TRBJ2-1|16
CASSPAGGRLNNEQFF
TGTGCCAGCAGTCCAGCGGGCGGGAGACTTAACAATGAGCAGTTCTTC
>TRBV4-2|once|-|TRBJ2-3|16
CASSQELWGREDTQYF
TGTGCCAGCAGCCAGGAGCTTTGGGGGAGAGAAGATACGCAGTATTTT
>TRBV5-1|few|-|TRBJ1-5|15
CASSLDLGSNQPQHF
TGCGCCAGCAGCTTGGACCTCGGGAGCAATCAGCCCCAGCATTTT
>TRBV5-5|many|TRBD1|TRBJ2-1|16
CASSFVIPGQGSVRFF
TGTGCCAGCAGCTTCGTAATACCGGGACAGGGATCGGTGCGGTTCTTC
>TRBV20-1|-|-|TRBJ2-7|11
CSGLLAREQYF
TGCAGTGGTCTACTAGCTCGCGAGCAGTACTTC
>TRBV30|few|-|TRBJ2-1|13
CAWNIRRDYEQFF
TGTGCCTGGAATATTCGACGCGACTATGAGCAGTTCTTC
>TRBV29-1|-|-|TRBJ2-1|12
CSVADYYNEQFF
TGCAGCGTTGCAGACTACTACAATGAGCAGTTCTTC
>TRBV20-1|-|-|TRBJ1-5|15
CSARDLARGLSSQHF
TGCAGTGCTAGAGATCTGGCGCGGGGGTTAAGTTCCCAGCATTTT
>TRBV6-5|-|-|TRBJ2-1|14
CASSGSGPYNEQFF
TGTGCCAGCAGTGGAAGCGGACCGTACAATGAGCAGTTCTTC
>TRBV3-1|few|TRBD1|TRBJ1-2|14
CASSRDRATWGYTF
TGTGCCAGCAGCCGGGACAGGGCGACTTGGGGCTACACCTTC
>TRBV7-6|few|TRBD2|TRBJ2-7|15
CASSSGLAGGNEQYF
TGTGCCAGCAGCTCCGGACTAGCGGGAGGGAACGAGCAGTACTTC
>TRBV20-1|-|-|TRBJ2-5|13
CGAGGPAQETQYF
TGCGGTGCCGGGGGTCCCGCGCAAGAGACCCAGTACTTC
>TRBV20-1|few|-|TRBJ2-4|14
CSASWQGAKNIQYF
TGCAGTGCTAGCTGGCAGGGGGCCAAAAACATTCAGTACTTC
>TRBV20-1|-|-|TRBJ2-4|13
CSARSGIIGIQYF
TGCAGTGCTAGGTCAGGGATTATCGGCATTCAGTACTTC
>TRBV19|-|TRBD2|TRBJ2-1|15
CASSTGLAGRNEQFF
TGTGCCAGTAGTACGGGACTAGCGGGACGGAATGAGCAGTTCTTC
>TRBV5-1|-|-|TRBJ2-7|17
CASSLGPAGTSSYEQYF
TGCGCCAGCAGCTTGGGACCAGCGGGGACAAGCTCCTACGAGCAGTACTTC
>TRBV12-3/TRBV12-4|few|-|TRBJ1-2|17
CASSLSGYERNPYGYTF
TGTGCCAGCAGTTTATCGGGTTACGAGAGAAACCCATATGGCTACACCTTC
>TRBV2|-|-|TRBJ1-2|12
CACSSSGYGYTF
TGTGCCTGCAGTTCGTCCGGCTATGGCTACACCTTC
>TRBV9|-|-|TRBJ2-1|14
CASSVNPGADEQFF
TGTGCCAGCAGCGTAAATCCGGGGGCGGATGAGCAGTTCTTC
>TRBV5-1|-|TRBD1|TRBJ2-7|15
CASSLAKGQRYEQYF
TGCGCCAGCAGCTTGGCCAAGGGACAGAGATACGAGCAGTACTTC
>TRBV28|-|-|TRBJ2-2|11
CASTIIGELFF
TGTGCCAGCACCATCATCGGGGAGCTGTTTTTT
>TRBV7-9|few|TRBD2|TRBJ2-7|11
CASGTTYEQYF
TGTGCCAGCGGGACTACCTACGAGCAGTACTTC
>TRBV28|-|-|TRBJ2-1|15
CASRASGVGYNEQFF
TGTGCCAGCAGGGCGAGCGGTGTGGGGTACAATGAGCAGTTCTTC
>TRBV10-3|few|TRBD2|TRBJ2-2|17
CAISPERGGSNTGELFF
TGTGCCATCAGCCCGGAGCGGGGCGGGTCGAACACCGGGGAGCTGTTTTTT
>TRBV9|few|TRBD1|TRBJ2-1|16
CASSAWTGTAYNEQFF
TGTGCCAGCAGCGCGTGGACAGGGACCGCCTACAATGAGCAGTTCTTC
>TRBV29-1|-|TRBD1|TRBJ2-1|16
CSVLLNDNRGENEQFF
TGCAGCGTTCTCCTCAATGACAACAGGGGGGAGAATGAGCAGTTCTTC
>TRBV20-1|-|TRBD2|TRBJ2-1|14
CSASRASGNNEQFF
TGCAGTGCTTCCCGGGCTAGCGGAAACAATGAGCAGTTCTTC
>TRBV12-3/TRBV12-4|-|TRBD1|TRBJ1-4|15
CASSSPTGGGEKLFF
TGTGCCAGCAGTTCCCCGACAGGGGGCGGGGAAAAACTGTTTTTT
>TRBV7-2|-|-|TRBJ1-5|14
CASSPPGARQPQHF
TGTGCCAGCAGCCCCCCGGGGGCACGTCAGCCCCAGCATTTT
>TRBV25-1|once|-|TRBJ2-5|21
CASSLGGRAVLEELEEETQYF
TGTGCCAGCAGTCTGGGGGGCAGGGCGGTTCTAGAGGAGTTAGAAGAAGAGACCCAGTACTTC
>TRBV6-5|few|-|TRBJ1-1|15
CASSPPGTLNTEAFF
TGTGCCAGCAGTCCCCCGGGGACCCTGAATACTGAAGCTTTCTTT
>TRBV11-1|few|-|TRBJ2-1|15
CASSLTSSVYNEQFF
TGTGCCAGCAGCTTAACTAGTTCGGTCTACAATGAGCAGTTCTTC